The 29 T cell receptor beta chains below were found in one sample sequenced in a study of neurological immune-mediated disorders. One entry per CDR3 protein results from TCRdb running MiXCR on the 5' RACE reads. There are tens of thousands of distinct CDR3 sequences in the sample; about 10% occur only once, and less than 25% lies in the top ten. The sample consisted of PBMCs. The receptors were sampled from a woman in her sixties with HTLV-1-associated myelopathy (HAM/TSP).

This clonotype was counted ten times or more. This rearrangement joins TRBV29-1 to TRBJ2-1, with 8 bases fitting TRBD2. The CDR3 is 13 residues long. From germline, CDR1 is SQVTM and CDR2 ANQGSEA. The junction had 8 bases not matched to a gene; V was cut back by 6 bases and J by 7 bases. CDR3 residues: CSVESGGTNEQFF. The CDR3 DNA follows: TGCAGCGTCGAAAGCGGGGGTACGAATGAGCAGTTCTTC.

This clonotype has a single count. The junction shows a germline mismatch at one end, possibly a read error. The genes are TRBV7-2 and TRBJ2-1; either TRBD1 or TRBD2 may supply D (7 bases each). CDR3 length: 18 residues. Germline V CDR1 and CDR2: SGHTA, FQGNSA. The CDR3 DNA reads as TGTGCCAGCAGCTTAGGGGGGGCCAGGGGGGGACCCTACTATGAGCAGTTCTTC. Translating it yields CASSLGGARGGPYYEQFF.

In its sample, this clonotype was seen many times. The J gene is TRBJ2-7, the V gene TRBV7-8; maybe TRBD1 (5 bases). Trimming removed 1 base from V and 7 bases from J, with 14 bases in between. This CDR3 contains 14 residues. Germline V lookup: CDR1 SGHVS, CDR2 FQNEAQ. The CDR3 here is CASSLDRAGNEQYF. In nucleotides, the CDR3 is TGTGCCAGCAGCTTAGACCGGGCAGGGAATGAGCAGTACTTC.

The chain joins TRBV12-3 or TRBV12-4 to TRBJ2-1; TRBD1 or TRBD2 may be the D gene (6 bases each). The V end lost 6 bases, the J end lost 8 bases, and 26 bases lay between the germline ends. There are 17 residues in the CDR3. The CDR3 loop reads CASSPILWGAGYHEQFF. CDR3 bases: TGTGCCAGCAGCCCTATATTGTGGGGGGCAGGGTATCATGAGCAGTTCTTC.

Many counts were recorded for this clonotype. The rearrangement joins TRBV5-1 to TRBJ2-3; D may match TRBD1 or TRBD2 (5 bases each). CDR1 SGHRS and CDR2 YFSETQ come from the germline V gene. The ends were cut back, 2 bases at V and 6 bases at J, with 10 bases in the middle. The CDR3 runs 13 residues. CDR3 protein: CASSFRDGDTQYF. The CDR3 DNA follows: TGCGCCAGCAGCTTCCGGGACGGGGATACGCAGTATTTT.

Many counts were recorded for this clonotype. The CDR3 region is CASSDPGTEAFF. The CDR3 DNA is TGTGCCAGCAGTGACCCGGGGACTGAAGCTTTCTTT. This sequence joins TRBV2 and TRBJ1-1; D gene unclear. This CDR3 spans 12 amino acids. With 3 bases removed from V and 5 bases from J, the gap between germline ends came to 7 bases. Germline assignment: CDR1 SNHLY and CDR2 FYNNEI.

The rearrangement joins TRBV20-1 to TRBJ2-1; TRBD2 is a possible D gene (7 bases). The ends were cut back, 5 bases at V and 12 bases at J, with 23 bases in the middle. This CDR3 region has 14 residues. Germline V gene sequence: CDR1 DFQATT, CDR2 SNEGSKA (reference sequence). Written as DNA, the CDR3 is TGCAGTGCTTCGAAGGGGGGGAGCACAGATACGCAGTTCTTC. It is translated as CSASKGGSTDTQFF.

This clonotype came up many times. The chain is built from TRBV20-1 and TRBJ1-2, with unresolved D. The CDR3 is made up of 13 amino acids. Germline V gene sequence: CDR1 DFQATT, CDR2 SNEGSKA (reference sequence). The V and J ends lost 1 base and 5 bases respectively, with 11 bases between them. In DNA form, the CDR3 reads TGCAGTGCTAGAGGAAGATGGGATTATGGCTACACCTTC. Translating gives CSARGRWDYGYTF.

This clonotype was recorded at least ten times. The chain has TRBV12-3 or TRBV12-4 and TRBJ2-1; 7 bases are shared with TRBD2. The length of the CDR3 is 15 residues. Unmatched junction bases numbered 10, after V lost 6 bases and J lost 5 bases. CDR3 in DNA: TGTGCCAGCAGACCGGGACTAAGGGGCCACAATGAGCAGTTCTTC. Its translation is CASRPGLRGHNEQFF.

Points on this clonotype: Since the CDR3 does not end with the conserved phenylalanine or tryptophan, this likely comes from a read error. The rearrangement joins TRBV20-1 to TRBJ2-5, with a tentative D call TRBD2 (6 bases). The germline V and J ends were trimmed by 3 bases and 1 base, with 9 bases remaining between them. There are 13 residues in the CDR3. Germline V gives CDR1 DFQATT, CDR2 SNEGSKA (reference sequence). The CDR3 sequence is CSARIGGQETQYL. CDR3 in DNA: TGCAGTGCTAGGATCGGGGGCCAAGAGACCCAGTACTTA.

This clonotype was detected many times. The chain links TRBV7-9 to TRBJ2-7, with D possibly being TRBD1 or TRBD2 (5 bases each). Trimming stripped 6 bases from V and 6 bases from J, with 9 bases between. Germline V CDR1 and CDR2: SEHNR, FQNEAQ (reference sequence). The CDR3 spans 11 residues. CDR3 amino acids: CASSYGAEQYF. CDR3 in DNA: TGTGCCAGCAGTTACGGGGCCGAGCAGTACTTC.

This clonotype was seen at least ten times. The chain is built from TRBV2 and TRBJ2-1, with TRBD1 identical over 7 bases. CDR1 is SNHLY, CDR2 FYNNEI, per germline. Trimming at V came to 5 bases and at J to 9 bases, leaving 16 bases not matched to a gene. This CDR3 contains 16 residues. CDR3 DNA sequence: TGTGCCAGCAGTCCAGTGAGGACAGGAACTTCGGGTGAGCAGTTCTTC. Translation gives CASSPVRTGTSGEQFF. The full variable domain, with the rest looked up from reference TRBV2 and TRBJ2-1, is EPEVTQTPSHQVTQMGQEVILRCVPISNHLYFYWYRQILGQKVEFLVSFYNNEISEKSEIFDDQFSVERPDGSNFTLKIRSTKLEDSAMYFCASSPVRTGTSGEQFFGPGTRLTVL.

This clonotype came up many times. CDR3 DNA sequence: TGCGCCAGCAGTTATGTGGACGCCCGATTAGATACGCAGTATTTT. Translation: CASSYVDARLDTQYF. The chain joins TRBV5-1 to TRBJ2-3; no clear D. The CDR3 totals 15 residues. V lost 5 bases and J 5 bases, leaving 18 bases between the germline ends. CDR1 is SGHRS and CDR2 is YFSETQ in the germline V gene.

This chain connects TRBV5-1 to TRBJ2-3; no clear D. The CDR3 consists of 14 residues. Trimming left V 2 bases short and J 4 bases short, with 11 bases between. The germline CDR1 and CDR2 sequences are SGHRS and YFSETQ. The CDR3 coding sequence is TGCGCCAGCAGCTTAGACAAGCCTCCAGATACGCAGTATTTT. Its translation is CASSLDKPPDTQYF.

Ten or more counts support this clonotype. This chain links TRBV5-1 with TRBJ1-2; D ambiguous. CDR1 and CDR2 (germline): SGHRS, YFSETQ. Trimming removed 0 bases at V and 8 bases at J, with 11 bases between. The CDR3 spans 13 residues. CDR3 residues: CASSLDRPRGYTF. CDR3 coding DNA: TGCGCCAGCAGCTTGGACCGACCTCGGGGCTACACCTTC.

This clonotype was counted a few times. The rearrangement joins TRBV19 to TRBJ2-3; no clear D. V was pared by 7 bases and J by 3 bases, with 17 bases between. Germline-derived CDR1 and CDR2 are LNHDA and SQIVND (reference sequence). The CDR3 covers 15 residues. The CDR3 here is CASTERLGRTDTQYF. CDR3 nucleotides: TGTGCCAGTACCGAAAGACTCGGACGTACAGATACGCAGTATTTT.

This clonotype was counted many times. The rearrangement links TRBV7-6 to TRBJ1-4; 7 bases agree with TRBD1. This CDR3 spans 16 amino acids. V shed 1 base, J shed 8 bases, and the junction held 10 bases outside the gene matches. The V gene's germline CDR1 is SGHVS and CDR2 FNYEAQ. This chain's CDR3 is CASSLGYRGRKEKLFF. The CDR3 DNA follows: TGTGCCAGCAGCTTAGGGTACAGGGGCCGTAAAGAAAAACTGTTTTTT. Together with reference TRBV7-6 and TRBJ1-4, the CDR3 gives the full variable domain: GAGVSQSPRYKVTKRGQDVALRCDPISGHVSLYWYRQALGQGPEFLTYFNYEAQQDKSGLPNDRFSAERPEGSISTLTIQRTEQRDSAMYRCASSLGYRGRKEKLFFGSGTQLSVL.

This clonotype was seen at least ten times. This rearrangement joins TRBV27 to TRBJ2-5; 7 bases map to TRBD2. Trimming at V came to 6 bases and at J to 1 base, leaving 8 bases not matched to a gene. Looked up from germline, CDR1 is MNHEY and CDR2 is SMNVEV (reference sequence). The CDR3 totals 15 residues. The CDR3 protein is CASSPLAGAQETQYF. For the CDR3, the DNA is TGTGCCAGCAGCCCGCTGGCGGGAGCCCAAGAGACCCAGTACTTC.

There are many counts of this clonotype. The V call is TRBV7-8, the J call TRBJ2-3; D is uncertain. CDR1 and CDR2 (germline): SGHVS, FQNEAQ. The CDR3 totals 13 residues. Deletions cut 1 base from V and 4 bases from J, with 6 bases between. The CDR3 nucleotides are TGTGCCAGCAGCTTAGGTAGAGCAGATACGCAGTATTTT. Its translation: CASSLGRADTQYF.

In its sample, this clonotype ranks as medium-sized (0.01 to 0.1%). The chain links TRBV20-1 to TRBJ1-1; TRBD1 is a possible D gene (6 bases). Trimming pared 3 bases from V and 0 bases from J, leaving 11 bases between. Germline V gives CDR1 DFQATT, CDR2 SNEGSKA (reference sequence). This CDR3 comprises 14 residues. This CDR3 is CSASIPGVNTEAFF. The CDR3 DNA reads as TGCAGTGCTAGCATCCCAGGGGTGAACACTGAAGCTTTCTTT.

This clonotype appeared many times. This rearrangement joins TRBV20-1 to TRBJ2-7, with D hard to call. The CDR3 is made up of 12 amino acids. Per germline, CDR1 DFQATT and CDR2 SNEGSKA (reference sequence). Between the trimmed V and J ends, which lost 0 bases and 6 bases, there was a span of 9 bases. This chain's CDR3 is CSARDASREQYF. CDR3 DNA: TGCAGTGCTAGAGATGCCAGTCGCGAGCAGTACTTC.

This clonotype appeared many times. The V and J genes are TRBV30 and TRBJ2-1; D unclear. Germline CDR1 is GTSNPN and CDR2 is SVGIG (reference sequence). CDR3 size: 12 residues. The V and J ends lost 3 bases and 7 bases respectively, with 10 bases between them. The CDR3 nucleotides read TGTGCCTGGAGGAAGGGCCCTAATGAGCAGTTCTTC. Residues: CAWRKGPNEQFF.

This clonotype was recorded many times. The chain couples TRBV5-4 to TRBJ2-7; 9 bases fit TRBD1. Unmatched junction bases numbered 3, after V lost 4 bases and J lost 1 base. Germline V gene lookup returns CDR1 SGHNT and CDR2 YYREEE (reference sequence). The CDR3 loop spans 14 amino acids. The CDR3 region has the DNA TGTGCCAGCAGCCCCGGGACAGGGTCCTACGAGCAGTACTTC. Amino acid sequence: CASSPGTGSYEQYF. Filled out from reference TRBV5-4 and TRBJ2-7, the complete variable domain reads ETGVTQSPTHLIKTRGQQVTLRCSSQSGHNTVSWYQQALGQGPQFIFQYYREEENGRGNFPPRFSGLQFPNYSSELNVNALELDDSALYLCASSPGTGSYEQYFGPGTRLTVT.

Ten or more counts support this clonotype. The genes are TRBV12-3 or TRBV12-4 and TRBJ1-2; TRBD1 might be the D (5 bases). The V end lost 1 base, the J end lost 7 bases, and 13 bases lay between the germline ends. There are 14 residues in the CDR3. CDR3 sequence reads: CASSLDAGIRGYTF. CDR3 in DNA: TGTGCCAGCAGTTTAGATGCAGGGATTCGTGGCTACACCTTC.

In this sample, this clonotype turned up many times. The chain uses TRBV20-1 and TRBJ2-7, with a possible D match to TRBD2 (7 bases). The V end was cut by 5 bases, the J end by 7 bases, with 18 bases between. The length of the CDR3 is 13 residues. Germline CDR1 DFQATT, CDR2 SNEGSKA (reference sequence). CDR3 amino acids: CSAPRGEAGEQYF. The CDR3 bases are TGCAGTGCTCCAAGGGGGGAAGCGGGAGAGCAGTACTTC.

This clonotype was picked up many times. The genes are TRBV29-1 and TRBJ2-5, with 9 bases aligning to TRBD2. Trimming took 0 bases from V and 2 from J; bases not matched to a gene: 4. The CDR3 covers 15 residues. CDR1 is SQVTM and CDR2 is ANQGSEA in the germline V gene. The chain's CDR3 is CSVEDLAGTQETQYF. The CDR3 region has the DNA TGCAGCGTTGAAGATCTAGCGGGGACACAAGAGACCCAGTACTTC.

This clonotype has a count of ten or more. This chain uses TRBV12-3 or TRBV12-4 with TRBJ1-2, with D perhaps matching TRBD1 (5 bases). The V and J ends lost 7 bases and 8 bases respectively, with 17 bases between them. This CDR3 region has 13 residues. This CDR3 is CASNPQGALGYTF. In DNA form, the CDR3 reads TGTGCCAGCAATCCTCAGGGAGCCCTGGGCTACACCTTC.

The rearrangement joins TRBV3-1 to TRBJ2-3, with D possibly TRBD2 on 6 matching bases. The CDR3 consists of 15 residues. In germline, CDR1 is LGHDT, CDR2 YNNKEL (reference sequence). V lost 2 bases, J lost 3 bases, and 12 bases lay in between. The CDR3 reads CASSQRGFGTDTQYF. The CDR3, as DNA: TGTGCCAGCAGCCAACGGGGGTTTGGGACAGATACGCAGTATTTT.

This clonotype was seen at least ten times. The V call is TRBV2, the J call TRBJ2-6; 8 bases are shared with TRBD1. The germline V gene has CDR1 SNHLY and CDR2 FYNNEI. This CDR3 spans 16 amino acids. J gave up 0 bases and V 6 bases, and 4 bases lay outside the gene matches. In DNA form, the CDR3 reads TGTGCCAGCAGAATACAGGGGGACTCTGGGGCCAACGTCCTGACTTTC. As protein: CASRIQGDSGANVLTF. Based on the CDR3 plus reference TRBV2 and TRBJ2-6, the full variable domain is EPEVTQTPSHQVTQMGQEVILRCVPISNHLYFYWYRQILGQKVEFLVSFYNNEISEKSEIFDDQFSVERPDGSNFTLKIRSTKLEDSAMYFCASRIQGDSGANVLTFGAGSRLTVL.